This T cell receptor (beta chain) was retrieved from a study of shared clonotypes between healthy human individuals. CDR1 is SNHLY and CDR2 is FYNNEI in the germline V gene. V lost 2 bases to trimming and J lost 6 bases, with 20 bases between them. The CDR3 has 17 residues. Terminally differentiated effector memory CD45RA+ cells were left out of the naive CD8 fraction, which was CD45RO-negative and positively selected for CCR7. Each PCR replicate from the sorted subsets contained about 210 ng DNA, which is around 30,000 T cell genomes. Libraries were prepared by immunoSEQ multiplex PCR; TCRdb keeps only in-frame clonotypes and omits some of them. Of about 2 million clones in the sample, about 95% were seen once.

V and J are TRBV2 and TRBJ1-5; D is unclear. The receptor was isolated from a man in his late teens or twenties in good health. Sequencing was carried out using naive CD8+ T cells sorted from blood. The CDR3 DNA is TGTGCCAGCAGTGAAATCCCTTATGGGGAGGGCTGTCAGCCCCAGCATTTT. Translation gives CASSEIPYGEGCQPQHF.